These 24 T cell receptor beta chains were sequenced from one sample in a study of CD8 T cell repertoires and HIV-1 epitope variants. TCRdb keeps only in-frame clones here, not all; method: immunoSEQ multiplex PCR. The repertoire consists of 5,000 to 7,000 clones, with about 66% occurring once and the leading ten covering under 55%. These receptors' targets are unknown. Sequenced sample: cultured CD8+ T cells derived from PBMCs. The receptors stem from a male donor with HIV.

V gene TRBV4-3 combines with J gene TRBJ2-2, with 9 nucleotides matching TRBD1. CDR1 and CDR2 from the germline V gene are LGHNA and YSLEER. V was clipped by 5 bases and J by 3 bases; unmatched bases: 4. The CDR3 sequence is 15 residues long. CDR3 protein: CASSSGTGHTGELFF. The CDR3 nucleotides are TGCGCCAGCAGCTCCGGGACAGGGCACACCGGGGAGCTGTTTTTT.

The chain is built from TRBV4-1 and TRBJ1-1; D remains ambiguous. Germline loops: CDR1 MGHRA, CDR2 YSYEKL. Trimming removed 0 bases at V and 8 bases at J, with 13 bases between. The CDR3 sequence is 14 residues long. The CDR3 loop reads CASSQEVPSREAFF. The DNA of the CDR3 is TGCGCCAGCAGCCAAGAGGTCCCCTCCCGGGAAGCTTTCTTT.

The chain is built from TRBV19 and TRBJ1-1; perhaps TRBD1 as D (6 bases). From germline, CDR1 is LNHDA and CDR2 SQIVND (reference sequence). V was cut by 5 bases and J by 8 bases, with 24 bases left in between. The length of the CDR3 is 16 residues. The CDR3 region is CASSFAGTGRLEEAFF. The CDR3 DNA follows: TGTGCCAGTAGTTTTGCCGGTACAGGGCGGCTCGAAGAAGCTTTCTTT.

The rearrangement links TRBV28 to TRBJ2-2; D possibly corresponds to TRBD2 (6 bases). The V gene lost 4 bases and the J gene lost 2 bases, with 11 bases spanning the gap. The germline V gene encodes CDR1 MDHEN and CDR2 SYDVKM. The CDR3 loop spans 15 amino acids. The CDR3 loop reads CASSSIADNTGELFF. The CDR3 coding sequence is TGTGCCAGCAGTTCCATAGCGGATAACACCGGGGAGCTGTTTTTT. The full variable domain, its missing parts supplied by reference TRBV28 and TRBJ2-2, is DVKVTQSSRYLVKRTGEKVFLECVQDMDHENMFWYRQDPGLGLRLIYFSYDVKMKEKGDIPEGYSVSREKKERFSLILESASTNQTSMYLCASSSIADNTGELFFGEGSRLTVL.

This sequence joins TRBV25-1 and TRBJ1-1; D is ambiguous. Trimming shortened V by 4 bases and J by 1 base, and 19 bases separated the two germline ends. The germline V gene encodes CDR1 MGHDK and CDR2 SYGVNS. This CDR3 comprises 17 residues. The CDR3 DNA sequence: TGTGCCAGCAGTGGGCGACACGGAGGGAATTCGAACACTGAAGCTTTCTTT. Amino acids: CASSGRHGGNSNTEAFF.

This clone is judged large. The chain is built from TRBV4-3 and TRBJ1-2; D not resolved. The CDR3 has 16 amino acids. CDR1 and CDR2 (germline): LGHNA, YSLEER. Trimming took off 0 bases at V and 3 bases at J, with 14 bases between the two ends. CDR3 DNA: TGCGCCAGCAGCCAAGATCCCGTCGAACTCGACTATGGCTACACCTTC. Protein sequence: CASSQDPVELDYGYTF.

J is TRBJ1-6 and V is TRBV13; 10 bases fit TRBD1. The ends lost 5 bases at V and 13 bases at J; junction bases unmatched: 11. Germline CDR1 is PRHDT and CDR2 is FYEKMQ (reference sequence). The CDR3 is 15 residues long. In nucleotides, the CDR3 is TGTGCCAGCAGCGGTACCGGGACAGGGGAGTTGCCCCTCCACTTT. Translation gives CASSGTGTGELPLHF.

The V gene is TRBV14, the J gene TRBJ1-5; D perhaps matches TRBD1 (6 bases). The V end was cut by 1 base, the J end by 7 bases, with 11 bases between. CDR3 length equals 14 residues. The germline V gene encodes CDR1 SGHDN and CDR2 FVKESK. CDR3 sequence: CASSQGGPGQPQHF. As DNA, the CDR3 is TGTGCCAGCAGCCAAGGGGGGCCTGGACAGCCCCAGCATTTT.

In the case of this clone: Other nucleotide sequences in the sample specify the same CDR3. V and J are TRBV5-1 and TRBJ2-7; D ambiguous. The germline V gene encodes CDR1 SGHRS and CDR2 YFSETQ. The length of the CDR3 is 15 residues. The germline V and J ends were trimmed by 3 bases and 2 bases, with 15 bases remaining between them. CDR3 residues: CASSWDPSEAYEQYF. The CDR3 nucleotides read TGCGCCAGCAGCTGGGATCCTTCCGAGGCCTACGAGCAGTACTTC.

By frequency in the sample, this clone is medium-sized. DNA for the CDR3: TGTGCCAGCAGTAGTGACCGATGGGACAGGGAAACCTACGAGCAGTACTTC. It is translated as CASSSDRWDRETYEQYF. The genes are TRBV25-1 and TRBJ2-7; the match to TRBD1 covers 9 bases. This CDR3 has 17 amino acids. Trimming cost V 5 bases and J 2 bases; bases outside gene matches: 13. Germline CDR1 reads MGHDK; CDR2 reads SYGVNS.

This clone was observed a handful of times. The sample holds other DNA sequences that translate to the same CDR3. The CDR3 reads CASSPQSAGELFF. The CDR3 DNA reads as TGTGCCAGCAGCCCCCAGTCAGCCGGGGAGCTGTTTTTT. V is TRBV11-1 and J is TRBJ2-2; D uncertain. The V end lost 5 bases, the J end lost 6 bases, and 10 bases lay between the germline ends. The germline gives CDR1 SGHAT, CDR2 FQDESV (reference sequence). The CDR3 has 13 amino acids.

The chain's CDR3 is CASSLRGRIDTQYF. Here the CDR3 DNA reads TGTGCCAGCAGCTTAAGGGGGCGAATCGATACGCAGTATTTT. The chain joins TRBV5-4 to TRBJ2-3; TRBD1 matches 7 bases. CDR3 size: 14 residues. Germline V gene lookup returns CDR1 SGHNT and CDR2 YYREEE (reference sequence). V shed 2 bases, J shed 6 bases, and the junction held 6 bases outside the gene matches. The full variable domain, with the rest looked up from reference TRBV5-4 and TRBJ2-3, is ETGVTQSPTHLIKTRGQQVTLRCSSQSGHNTVSWYQQALGQGPQFIFQYYREEENGRGNFPPRFSGLQFPNYSSELNVNALELDDSALYLCASSLRGRIDTQYFGPGTRLTVL.

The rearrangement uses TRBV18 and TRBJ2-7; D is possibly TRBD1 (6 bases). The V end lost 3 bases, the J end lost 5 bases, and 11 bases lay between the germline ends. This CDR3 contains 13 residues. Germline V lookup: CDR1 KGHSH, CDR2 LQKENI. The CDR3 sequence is CASSPDRLNEQYF. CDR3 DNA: TGTGCCAGCTCACCCGACAGGCTTAACGAGCAGTACTTC.

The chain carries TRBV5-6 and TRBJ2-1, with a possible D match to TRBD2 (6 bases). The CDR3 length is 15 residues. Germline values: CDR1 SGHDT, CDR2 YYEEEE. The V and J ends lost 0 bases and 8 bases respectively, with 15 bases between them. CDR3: CASSLGAGRGDEQFF. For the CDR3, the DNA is TGTGCCAGCAGCTTGGGGGCGGGACGAGGCGATGAGCAGTTCTTC.

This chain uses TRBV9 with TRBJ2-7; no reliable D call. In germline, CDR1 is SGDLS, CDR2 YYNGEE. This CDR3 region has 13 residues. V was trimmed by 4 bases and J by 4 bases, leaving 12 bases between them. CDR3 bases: TGTGCCAGCAGCCCGGTCCCTGGGTACGAGCAGTACTTC. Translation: CASSPVPGYEQYF.

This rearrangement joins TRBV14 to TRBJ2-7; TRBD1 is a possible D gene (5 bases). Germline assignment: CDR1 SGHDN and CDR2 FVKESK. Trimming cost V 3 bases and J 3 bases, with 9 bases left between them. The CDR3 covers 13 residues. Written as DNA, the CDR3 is TGTGCCAGCAGCCATTACCAGGGCTACGAGCAGTACTTC. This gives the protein CASSHYQGYEQYF.

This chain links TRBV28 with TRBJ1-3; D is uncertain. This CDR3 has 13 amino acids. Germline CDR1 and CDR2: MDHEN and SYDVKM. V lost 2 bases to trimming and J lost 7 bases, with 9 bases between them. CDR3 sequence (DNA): TGTGCCAGCAGTTTAGGAGGCGGGAACACCATATATTTT. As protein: CASSLGGGNTIYF.

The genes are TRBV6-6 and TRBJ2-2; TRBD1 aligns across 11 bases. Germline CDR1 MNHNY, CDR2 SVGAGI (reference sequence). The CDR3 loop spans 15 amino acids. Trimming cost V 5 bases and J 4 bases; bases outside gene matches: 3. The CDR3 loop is CASSGDRGGTGELFF. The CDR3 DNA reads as TGTGCCAGCAGTGGGGACAGGGGGGGCACCGGGGAGCTGTTTTTT.

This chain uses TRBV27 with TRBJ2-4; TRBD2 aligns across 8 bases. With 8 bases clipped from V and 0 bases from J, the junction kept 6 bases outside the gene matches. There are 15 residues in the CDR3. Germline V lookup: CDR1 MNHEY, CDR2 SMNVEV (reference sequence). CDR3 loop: CASALLAGAKNIQYF. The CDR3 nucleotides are TGTGCCAGCGCCCTGCTAGCGGGAGCCAAAAACATTCAGTACTTC.

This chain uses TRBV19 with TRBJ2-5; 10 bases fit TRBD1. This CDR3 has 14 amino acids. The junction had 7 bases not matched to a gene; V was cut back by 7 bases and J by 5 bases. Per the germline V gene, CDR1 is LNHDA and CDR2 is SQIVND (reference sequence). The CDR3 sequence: CASTLRQGAETQYF. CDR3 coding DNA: TGTGCCAGTACCCTTAGACAGGGGGCGGAGACCCAGTACTTC.

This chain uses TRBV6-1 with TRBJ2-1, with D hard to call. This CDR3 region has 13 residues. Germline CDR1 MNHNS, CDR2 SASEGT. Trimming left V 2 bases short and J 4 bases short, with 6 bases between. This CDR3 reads CASSERAYNEQFF. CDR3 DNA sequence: TGTGCCAGCAGTGAAAGGGCGTACAATGAGCAGTTCTTC.

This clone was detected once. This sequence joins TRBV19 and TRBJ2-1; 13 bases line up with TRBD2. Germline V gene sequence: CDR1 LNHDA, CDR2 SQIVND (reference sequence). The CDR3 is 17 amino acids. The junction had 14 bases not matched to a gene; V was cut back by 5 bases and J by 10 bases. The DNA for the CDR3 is TGTGCCAGTAGTGCCTTCTCGGGACTAGCGGGGTCTATCGAGCAGTTCTTC. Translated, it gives CASSAFSGLAGSIEQFF.

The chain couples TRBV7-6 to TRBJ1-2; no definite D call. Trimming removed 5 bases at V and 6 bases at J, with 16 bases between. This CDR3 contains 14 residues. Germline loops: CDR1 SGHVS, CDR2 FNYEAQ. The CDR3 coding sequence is TGTGCCAGCAGCACGGGCCAAGGGCTAGATGGCTACACCTTC. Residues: CASSTGQGLDGYTF.

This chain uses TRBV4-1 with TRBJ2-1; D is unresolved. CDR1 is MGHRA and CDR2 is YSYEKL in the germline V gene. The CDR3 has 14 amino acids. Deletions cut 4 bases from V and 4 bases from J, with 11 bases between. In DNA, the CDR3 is TGCGCCAGCAGCCGTATAGGCGATTACAATGAGCAGTTCTTC. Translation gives CASSRIGDYNEQFF.